Following are 11 T cell receptor beta chains from one sample sequenced in a study of T cell changes during pregnancy in multiple sclerosis. The method was immunoSEQ multiplex PCR; TCRdb's version includes in-frame clones alone and lacks a portion of them. The sample lists approximately 35,000 clones; approximately 89% were seen once. Source: CD4+ T cells from peripheral blood mononuclear cells, taken after pregnancy. The receptors originated from a female donor in good health, enrolled as a control in a pregnancy study.

The chain employs TRBV30 and TRBJ1-1; no reliable D call. Germline V gene sequence: CDR1 GTSNPN, CDR2 SVGIG (reference sequence). Trimming cost V 0 bases and J 9 bases, with 17 bases left between them. CDR3 size: 14 residues. The DNA of the CDR3 is TGTGCCTGGAGTGTACGAGGCCCGCGAATTCAAGCTTTCTTT. Amino acids: CAWSVRGPRIQAFF. Based on the CDR3 plus reference TRBV30 and TRBJ1-1, the full variable domain is SQTIHQWPATLVQPVGSPLSLECTVEGTSNPNLYWYRQAAGRGLQLLFYSVGIGQISSEVPQNLSASRPQDRQFILSSKKLLLSDSGFYLCAWSVRGPRIQAFFGQGTRLTVV.

The V and J genes are TRBV5-1 and TRBJ2-7, with D possibly being TRBD1 (6 bases). Trimming took off 2 bases at V and 4 bases at J, with 7 bases between the two ends. This CDR3 is 12 amino acids long. Germline V gene sequence: CDR1 SGHRS, CDR2 YFSETQ. CDR3 sequence (DNA): TGCGCCAGCAGCTTTGACAGGTACGAGCAGTACTTC. Translated, it gives CASSFDRYEQYF.

By proportion, this clone is medium-sized. The chain links TRBV9 to TRBJ1-4; 9 positions agree with TRBD1. V was pared by 4 bases and J by 5 bases, with 6 bases of the junction left unmatched. CDR3 size: 15 residues. CDR1 and CDR2 from the germline V gene are SGDLS and YYNGEE. CDR3 bases: TGTGCCAGCAGCCCTGGGACAGGGAGGAATGAAAAACTGTTTTTT. Protein product: CASSPGTGRNEKLFF.

V and J are TRBV11-2 and TRBJ2-2; 8 bases agree with TRBD1. Germline CDR1 SGHAT, CDR2 FQNNGV. J gave up 7 bases and V 5 bases, and 12 bases lay outside the gene matches. The CDR3 covers 16 residues. CDR3 in amino acids: CASSELQGARGGELFF. CDR3 bases: TGTGCCAGCAGCGAGCTCCAGGGGGCGCGGGGCGGGGAGCTGTTTTTT.

This chain joins TRBV6-1 and TRBJ2-7; the D gene is possibly TRBD1 (5 bases). Germline V CDR1 and CDR2: MNHNS, SASEGT. V lost 2 bases and J 2 bases, leaving 10 bases between the germline ends. This CDR3 is 14 amino acids long. In DNA, the CDR3 is TGTGCCAGCAGTGAACAGGGTGCCGCCTACGAGCAGTACTTC. Protein: CASSEQGAAYEQYF.

The chain carries TRBV4-2 and TRBJ1-2, with D perhaps matching TRBD1 (6 bases). The CDR3 length is 14 residues. V lost 2 bases and J 1 base, leaving 8 bases between the germline ends. The germline CDR1 and CDR2 sequences are LGHNA and YNFKEQ. The CDR3 DNA follows: TGTGCCAGCAGCCAACTACAGGGTAACTATGGCTACACCTTC. Translated, it gives CASSQLQGNYGYTF.

J is TRBJ2-2 and V is TRBV6-4; D might be TRBD1 (6 bases). Germline V gene sequence: CDR1 MRHNA, CDR2 SNTAGT. V was shortened by 4 bases and J by 3 bases, with 6 bases between the two germline ends. The CDR3 contains 13 residues. The CDR3 spells CASSAGDTGELFF. The CDR3 DNA reads TGTGCCAGCAGTGCAGGGGACACCGGGGAGCTGTTTTTT.

The chain carries TRBV6-5 and TRBJ2-3; TRBD2 aligns across 8 bases. CDR3 length: 14 amino acids. The V and J ends lost 6 bases and 4 bases, in that order; junction bases with no gene match: 6. CDR1 MNHEY and CDR2 SVGAGI come from the germline V gene. The CDR3 bases are TGTGCCAGCAGATCCTCCGGGAGGGCAGATACGCAGTATTTT. Amino acids: CASRSSGRADTQYF.

The chain combines TRBV7-3 with TRBJ1-1; tentatively, D is TRBD1 (5 bases). The CDR3 is 13 amino acids. The germline CDR1 and CDR2 sequences are SGHTA and FQGTGA. V was shortened by 5 bases and J by 1 base, with 8 bases between the two germline ends. The CDR3 spells CASSLTENTEAFF. The CDR3 DNA is TGTGCCAGCAGCCTGACAGAGAACACTGAAGCTTTCTTT. Complete variable domain (other parts from reference TRBV7-3 and TRBJ1-1): GAGVSQTPSNKVTEKGKYVELRCDPISGHTALYWYRQSLGQGPEFLIYFQGTGAADDSGLPNDRFFAVRPEGSVSTLKIQRTERGDSAVYLCASSLTENTEAFFGQGTRLTVV.

This sequence joins TRBV7-8 and TRBJ2-7; 11 bases map to TRBD2. This CDR3 has 17 residues. The V gene's germline CDR1 is SGHVS and CDR2 FQNEAQ. Germline trimming cut 1 base from V and 5 bases from J; bases unmatched to any gene: 10. The CDR3 DNA follows: TGTGCCAGCAGCTTAGGCATAACTAGCGGGAGTAGAAACGAGCAGTACTTC. It codes for CASSLGITSGSRNEQYF.

This clone was observed a single time. The V and J genes are TRBV7-2 and TRBJ2-7, with D perhaps matching TRBD2 (6 bases). The CDR3 contains 13 residues. Germline V gene data show CDR1 as SGHTA and CDR2 as FQGNSA. The ends were cut back, 6 bases at V and 5 bases at J, with 14 bases in the middle. This chain's CDR3 is CASRGSSVHEQYF. The CDR3, as DNA: TGTGCCAGCAGGGGGTCTAGCGTCCACGAGCAGTACTTC.